The 16 T cell receptor beta chains below were found in one sample sequenced in a study of blood T cell repertoires in COVID-19. The assay was immunoSEQ multiplex PCR, and TCRdb's table has in-frame clones only and misses some. Here the sample spans roughly 150,000 clones, about 88% being singletons. Source material: peripheral blood. The receptors come from a woman of 80 years or more with COVID-19, enrolled during active disease.

The sample holds a few counts of this clone. The chain has TRBV19 and TRBJ1-5, with D possibly being TRBD1 (5 bases). The V gene's germline CDR1 is LNHDA and CDR2 SQIVND (reference sequence). The V and J ends lost 7 bases and 2 bases respectively, with 15 bases between them. This CDR3 has 15 amino acids. The CDR3 region has the DNA TGTGCCAGTACCAACCTGCTAGGGGGCAATCAGCCCCAGCATTTT. It is translated as CASTNLLGGNQPQHF.

V gene TRBV5-1 combines with J gene TRBJ2-2; 7 nucleotides line up with TRBD1. Looked up from germline, CDR1 is SGHRS and CDR2 is YFSETQ. After removal of 0 bases from V and 0 bases from J, the junction contained 2 bases not matched to a gene. The CDR3 has 16 residues. The CDR3 DNA reads TGCGCCAGCAGCTTGGGGGACAGCGCGAACACCGGGGAGCTGTTTTTT. Its translation: CASSLGDSANTGELFF.

V gene TRBV19 combines with J gene TRBJ2-1, with D possibly being TRBD2 (7 bases). The germline CDR1 and CDR2 sequences are LNHDA and SQIVND (reference sequence). CDR3 length: 14 amino acids. V lost 9 bases and J lost 3, with 15 bases in between. CDR3 region: CASQRGGFYNEQFF. CDR3 bases: TGTGCCAGCCAGAGGGGGGGCTTCTACAATGAGCAGTTCTTC.

V gene TRBV11-3 combines with J gene TRBJ2-7; TRBD1 is a possible D gene (5 bases). CDR1 is SGHNT and CDR2 is YENEEA in the germline V gene. The V end was cut by 2 bases, the J end by 6 bases, with 11 bases between. The CDR3 has 13 amino acids. CDR3 sequence: CASSLLQGSEQYF. The CDR3 DNA reads as TGTGCCAGCAGCTTACTGCAGGGATCCGAGCAGTACTTC.

DNA for the CDR3: TGTGCCAGCAGCCCCTACACAGGGCTTAATTCACCCCTCCACTTT. Its translation: CASSPYTGLNSPLHF. V gene TRBV3-1 (or the pseudogene TRBV3-2) combines with J gene TRBJ1-6; possibly TRBD1 for D (6 bases). The CDR3 loop spans 15 amino acids. Trimming pared 4 bases from V and 6 bases from J, leaving 13 bases between. Germline-derived CDR1 and CDR2 are LGHDT and YNNKEL (reference sequence).

The rearrangement uses TRBV27 and TRBJ2-5; the match to TRBD2 covers 8 bases. Losses at the gene ends were 5 bases for V and 5 bases for J; bases not matched to a gene: 4. There are 13 residues in the CDR3. Germline V gene data show CDR1 as MNHEY and CDR2 as SMNVEV (reference sequence). The CDR3 DNA follows: TGTGCCAGCAGTCCCCCGGGGGGGGAGACCCAGTACTTC. It yields the protein CASSPPGGETQYF.

The genes are TRBV20-1 and TRBJ1-2, with D possibly TRBD1 on 5 matching bases. This CDR3 contains 11 residues. V was cut by 5 bases and J by 4 bases, with 8 bases left in between. CDR1 and CDR2 (germline): DFQATT, SNEGSKA (reference sequence). The DNA of the CDR3 is TGCAGTGCTGTCGACAGCTATGGCTACACCTTC. It translates to CSAVDSYGYTF.

This chain joins TRBV29-1 and TRBJ2-3, with a weak D call TRBD2 (5 bases). In germline, CDR1 is SQVTM, CDR2 ANQGSEA. The CDR3 is made up of 13 amino acids. V was pared by 2 bases and J by 4 bases, with 10 bases between. This chain's CDR3 is CSVELPGADTQYF. CDR3 DNA: TGCAGCGTTGAACTCCCCGGGGCAGATACGCAGTATTTT.

This clone was seen more than once but under ten times. Other DNA sequences within the sample encode an identical CDR3. The gene calls are TRBV9 and TRBJ2-1; 9 bases map to TRBD2. The V gene end was trimmed by 0 bases and the J gene end by 4 bases; junction bases not matched to a gene: 2. Germline loops: CDR1 SGDLS, CDR2 YYNGEE. This CDR3 is 15 amino acids long. Here the CDR3 DNA reads TGTGCCAGCAGCGTAGGGCTAGCGGGATACAATGAGCAGTTCTTC. It encodes CASSVGLAGYNEQFF.

The V and J genes are TRBV6-9 and TRBJ2-1, with D uncertain. This CDR3 spans 14 amino acids. In germline, CDR1 is MNHGY, CDR2 SVAAGI. Trimming removed 5 bases from V and 2 bases from J, with 10 bases in between. This CDR3 reads CASSQAQTYNEQFF. CDR3 DNA: TGTGCCAGCAGTCAGGCCCAAACCTACAATGAGCAGTTCTTC.

A few counts support this clone. V is TRBV9 and J is TRBJ2-2; 9 nucleotides align to TRBD1. This CDR3 region has 14 residues. J was trimmed by 5 bases and V by 3 bases; bases with no gene match: 2. Germline V gives CDR1 SGDLS, CDR2 YYNGEE. CDR3 region: CASSAGQGTGELFF. DNA of the CDR3: TGTGCCAGCAGCGCCGGACAGGGGACCGGGGAGCTGTTTTTT.

The chain joins TRBV7-8 to TRBJ2-7; TRBD2 agrees at 13 bases. Trimming at V came to 5 bases and at J to 2 bases, leaving 3 bases not matched to a gene. The CDR3 extends over 15 amino acids. Germline V gene sequence: CDR1 SGHVS, CDR2 FQNEAQ. CDR3 residues: CASSAGLAGAYEQYF. CDR3 DNA sequence: TGTGCCAGCAGCGCCGGACTAGCGGGAGCCTACGAGCAGTACTTC. The full variable domain, rest sourced from reference TRBV7-8 and TRBJ2-7, is GAGVSQSPRYKVAKRGQDVALRCDPISGHVSLFWYQQALGQGPEFLTYFQNEAQLDKSGLPSDRFFAERPEGSVSTLKIQRTQQEDSAVYLCASSAGLAGAYEQYFGPGTRLTVT.

The CDR3 region is CAISENDRYYGYTF. DNA of the CDR3: TGTGCCATCAGTGAAAATGACAGGTACTATGGCTACACCTTC. The gene calls are TRBV10-3 and TRBJ1-2, with D maybe TRBD1 (6 bases). Per the germline V gene, CDR1 is ENHRY and CDR2 is SYGVKD. V lost 3 bases, J lost 3 bases, and 11 bases lay in between. This CDR3 region has 14 residues.

The J gene is TRBJ1-2, the V gene TRBV4-3, with D maybe TRBD1 (5 bases). The CDR3 totals 16 residues. V was shortened by 1 base and J by 7 bases, with 19 bases between the two germline ends. In germline, CDR1 is LGHNA, CDR2 YSLEER. CDR3 in amino acids: CASSQAITPAGVGYTF. CDR3 in DNA: TGCGCCAGCAGCCAAGCTATCACGCCAGCGGGGGTTGGCTACACCTTC.

V usage is TRBV15 and J usage is TRBJ2-1, with D possibly being TRBD2 (7 bases). This CDR3 contains 18 residues. Between the trimmed V and J ends, which lost 0 bases and 1 base, there was a span of 16 bases. CDR1 LNHNV and CDR2 YYDKDF come from the germline V gene (reference sequence). The CDR3 region is CATSRDGGALGSYNEQFF. As DNA, the CDR3 is TGTGCCACCAGCAGAGATGGGGGGGCCCTGGGGTCCTACAATGAGCAGTTCTTC.

The chain employs TRBV11-2 and TRBJ2-4; TRBD1 might be the D (6 bases). Trimming left V 1 base short and J 6 bases short, with 10 bases between. This CDR3 has 14 amino acids. Germline V gene lookup returns CDR1 SGHAT and CDR2 FQNNGV. The CDR3 sequence: CASSLGTASNIQYF. The DNA of the CDR3 is TGTGCCAGCAGCTTAGGGACAGCCTCAAACATTCAGTACTTC.